The clone carrying this T cell receptor beta chain is judged medium-sized. Its specificity is not known. With V trimmed by 4 bases and J by 3 bases, 7 bases remained unmatched. Per germline, CDR1 SGHRS and CDR2 YFSETQ. The CDR3 covers 15 residues. Here immunoSEQ multiplex PCR was the method, and the copy in TCRdb shows in-frame clones only, minus some. The repertoire includes tens of thousands of clones, 69% of them detected once, and around 15% sits in the top ten. This specimen comes from a study of tumor-infiltrating lymphocytes in localized non-small cell lung cancer. Study results and caveats: Different pieces of the same tissue were used for each assay.

V usage is TRBV5-1 and J usage is TRBJ1-1, with TRBD1 identical over 9 bases. This receptor was taken from a human donor with non-small cell lung cancer. The sequenced sample was lung tumor tissue. For the CDR3, the DNA is TGCGCCAGCAGCCCCACAGGGGGCTGGGACACTGAAGCTTTCTTT. Translating gives CASSPTGGWDTEAFF. Looking up the rest from reference TRBV5-1 and TRBJ1-1 gives the full variable domain: KAGVTQTPRYLIKTRGQQVTLSCSPISGHRSVSWYQQTPGQGLQFLFEYFSETQRNKGNFPGRFSGRQFSNSRSEMNVSTLELGDSALYLCASSPTGGWDTEAFFGQGTRLTVV.